This T cell receptor (beta chain) stems from a study of T cells in Graves' hyperthyroidism and ophthalmopathy. It was 10 ml of fresh peripheral blood that supplied the PBMCs. Regions amplified from RNA transcripts were the TCR beta CDR3 regions. Using the HTBI primer set, a first-round RT-PCR was run on the TCR CDR3. MiXCR, applied by TCRdb to the multiplex PCR reads, yields one record per CDR3 protein. This sample has around 390,000 distinct CDR3 sequences, with 14% found just once. This clonotype has a count of ten or more. The germline V gene encodes CDR1 GTSNPN and CDR2 SVGIG (reference sequence). V shed 7 bases and J shed 6 bases, with 16 bases lying between them. This CDR3 region has 13 residues.

What was sequenced was blood. The source of this sequence is a woman aged 25-40 years with Graves' ophthalmopathy. The chain carries TRBV30 and TRBJ2-4; either TRBD1 or TRBD2 may supply D (6 bases each). In DNA form, the CDR3 reads TGTGCCTTGGAGGGGGGAGGTGGAAACATTCAGTACTTC. It encodes CALEGGGGNIQYF.